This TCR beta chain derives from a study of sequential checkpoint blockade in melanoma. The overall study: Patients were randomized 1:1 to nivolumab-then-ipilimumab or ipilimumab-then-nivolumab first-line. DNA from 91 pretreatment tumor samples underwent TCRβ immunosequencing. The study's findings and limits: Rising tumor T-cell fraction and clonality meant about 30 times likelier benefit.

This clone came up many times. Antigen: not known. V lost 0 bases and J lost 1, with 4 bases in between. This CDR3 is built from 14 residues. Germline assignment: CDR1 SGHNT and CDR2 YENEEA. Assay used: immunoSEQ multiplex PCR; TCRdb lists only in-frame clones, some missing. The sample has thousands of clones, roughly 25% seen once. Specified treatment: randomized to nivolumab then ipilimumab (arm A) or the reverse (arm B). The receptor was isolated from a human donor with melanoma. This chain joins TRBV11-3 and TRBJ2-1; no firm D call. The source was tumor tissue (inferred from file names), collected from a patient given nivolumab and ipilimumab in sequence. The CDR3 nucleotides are TGTGCCAGCAGCTTAGACTCGTCCTACAATGAGCAGTTCTTC. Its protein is CASSLDSSYNEQFF.